This TCR beta chain was identified in a study of T cell responses to AZD1222 COVID-19 vaccine. Across the whole study: The study pooled second doses at about 4 or about 12 weeks.

Study-wide results and caveats: Across the whole spike, CD4 TCRs peaked at regions 160-218 and 743-854. Among AZD1222 vaccinees, only 5 or 6 were seropositive at baseline.

The germline gives CDR1 SGHAT, CDR2 FQNNGV. The CDR3 has 19 amino acids. V shed 3 bases, J shed 4 bases, and the junction held 17 bases outside the gene matches. About this clone: Its cognate antigen is unknown.

Assay used: immunoSEQ multiplex PCR; TCRdb lists only in-frame clones, some missing. The sample consists of approximately 150,000 clones, roughly 87% of them appearing once. This sequence joins TRBV11-2 and TRBJ2-5; 10 bases line up with TRBD1. The receptor's source is an adult in good health. The sample was peripheral blood, taken on day 0 of AZD1222 vaccination. The CDR3: CASSLGFFGQGGVRETQYF. The CDR3, as DNA: TGTGCCAGCAGCTTGGGTTTTTTCGGACAGGGGGGCGTTCGAGAGACCCAGTACTTC.